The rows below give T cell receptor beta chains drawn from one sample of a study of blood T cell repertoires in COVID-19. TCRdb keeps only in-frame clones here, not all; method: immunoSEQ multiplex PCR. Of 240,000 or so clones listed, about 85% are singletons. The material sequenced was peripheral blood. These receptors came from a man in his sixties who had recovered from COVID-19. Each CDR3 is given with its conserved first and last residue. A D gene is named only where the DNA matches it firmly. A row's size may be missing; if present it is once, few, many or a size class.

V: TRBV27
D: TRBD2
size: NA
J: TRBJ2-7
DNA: TGTGCCAGCAGTTTATACGCGGGGGGGCTGTACGAGCAGTACTTC
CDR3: CASSLYAGGLYEQYF

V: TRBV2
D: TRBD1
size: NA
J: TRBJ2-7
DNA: TGTGCCAGCAGGAGACTGTCGACAGGGAGCCAACACCTTAGCTACGAGCAGTACTTC
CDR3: CASRRLSTGSQHLSYEQYF

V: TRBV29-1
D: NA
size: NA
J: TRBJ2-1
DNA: TGCAGCGTTGGGGCAGGGGCTAACCATGAGCAGTTCTTC
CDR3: CSVGAGANHEQFF

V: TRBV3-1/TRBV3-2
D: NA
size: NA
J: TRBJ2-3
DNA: TGTGCCAGCAGCCCCCCCAACACAGATACGCAGTATTTT
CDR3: CASSPPNTDTQYF

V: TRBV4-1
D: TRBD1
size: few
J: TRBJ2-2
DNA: TGCGCCAGCAGCACATTACCCGGGACAGGGGTTCCCGGGGAGCTGTTTTTT
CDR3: CASSTLPGTGVPGELFF

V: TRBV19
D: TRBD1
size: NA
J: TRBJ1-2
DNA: TGTGCCAGTAGCCGGGCGGGGACAGTCTATGGCTACACCTTC
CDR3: CASSRAGTVYGYTF

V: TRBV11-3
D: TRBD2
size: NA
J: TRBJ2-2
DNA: TGTGCCAGCAGCTTAATAGCGGGGGACTCCACCGGGGAGCTGTTTTTT
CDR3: CASSLIAGDSTGELFF

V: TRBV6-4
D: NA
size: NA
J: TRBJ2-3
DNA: TGTGCCAGCAGTGTACGCCGCGCAGATACGCAGTATTTT
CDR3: CASSVRRADTQYF

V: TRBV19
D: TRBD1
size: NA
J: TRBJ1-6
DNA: TGTGCCAGTAAGGAGGGGGCCCGAAGCTCCTATAATTCACCCCTCCACTTT
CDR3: CASKEGARSSYNSPLHF

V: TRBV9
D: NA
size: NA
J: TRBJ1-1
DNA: TGTGCCAGCAGCTCGCGACAGAACACTGAAGCTTTCTTT
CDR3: CASSSRQNTEAFF

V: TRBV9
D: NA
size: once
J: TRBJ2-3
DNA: TGTGCCAGCAGCGTCAAAGAGTCCGCCACAGATACGCAGTATTTT
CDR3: CASSVKESATDTQYF

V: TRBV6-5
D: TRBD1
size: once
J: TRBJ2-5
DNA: TGTGCCAGCAACCCGGGCGCGGCAGGGGGACAGACCCAGTACTTC
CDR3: CASNPGAAGGQTQYF

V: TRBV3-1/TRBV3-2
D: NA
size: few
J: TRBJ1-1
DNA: TGTGCCAGCAGCCAAGAGAGGACTGAAGCTTTCTTT
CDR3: CASSQERTEAFF

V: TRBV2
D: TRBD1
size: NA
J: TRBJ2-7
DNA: TGTGCCAGCAGTTGGAGACAGGGCTCTTACGAGCAGTACTTC
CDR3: CASSWRQGSYEQYF

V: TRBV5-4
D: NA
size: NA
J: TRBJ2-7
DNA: TGTGCCAGCAGCGGGGCCTTAGGCGAGCAGTACTTC
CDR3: CASSGALGEQYF

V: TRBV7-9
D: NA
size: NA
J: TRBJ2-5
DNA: TGTGCCAGCAGCTTAGCGGGCAGGGCCGAGACCCAGTACTTC
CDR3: CASSLAGRAETQYF

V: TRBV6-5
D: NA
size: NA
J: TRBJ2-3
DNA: TGTGCCAGCAGTTACGCGGCGGGATCGGACCCCGCCGTGTATTTT
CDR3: CASSYAAGSDPAVYF

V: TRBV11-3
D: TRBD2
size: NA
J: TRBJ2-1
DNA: TGTGCCAGCAGCGCAGGACTAGCGGGGGGGCCCTACAATGAGCAGTTCTTC
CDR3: CASSAGLAGGPYNEQFF

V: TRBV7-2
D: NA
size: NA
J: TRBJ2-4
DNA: TGTGCCAGCAGCTCCGAGGAGGGGGGGGAAAACATTCAGTACTTC
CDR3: CASSSEEGGENIQYF

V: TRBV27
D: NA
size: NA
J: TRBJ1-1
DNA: TGTGCCAGCAGACCTGGACAGACGACTGAAGCTTTCTTT
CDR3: CASRPGQTTEAFF

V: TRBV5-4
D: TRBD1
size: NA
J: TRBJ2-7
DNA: TGTGCCAGCAGCTTGGGAGGGACAGGGGTAGCCGAGCAGTACTTC
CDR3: CASSLGGTGVAEQYF

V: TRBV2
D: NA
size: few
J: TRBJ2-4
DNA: TGTGCCAGCCAAAAAGACGGGTCCAAAAACATTCAGTACTTC
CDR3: CASQKDGSKNIQYF

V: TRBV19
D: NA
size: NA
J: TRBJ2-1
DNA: TGTGCCAGTAGTCCGCCCTCGACTAGTAAAAATGAGCAGTTCTTC
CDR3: CASSPPSTSKNEQFF

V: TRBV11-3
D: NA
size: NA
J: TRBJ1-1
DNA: TGTGCCAGCAGCTCGTCAGGGGCTTACACTGAAGCTTTCTTT
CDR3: CASSSSGAYTEAFF

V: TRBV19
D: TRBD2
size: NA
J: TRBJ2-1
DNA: TGTGCCAGTAGTATCCAGGGATTAGCGGGGATTGTAACGGAGCAGTTCTTC
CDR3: CASSIQGLAGIVTEQFF

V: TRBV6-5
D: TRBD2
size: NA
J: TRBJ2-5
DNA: TGTGCCAGCAGTCGACTAGCGGGCCAAGAGACCCAGTACTTC
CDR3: CASSRLAGQETQYF

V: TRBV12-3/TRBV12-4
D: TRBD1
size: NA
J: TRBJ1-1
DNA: TGTGCCAGCAGGGGAGACAGGGTGACTGAAGCTTTCTTT
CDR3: CASRGDRVTEAFF

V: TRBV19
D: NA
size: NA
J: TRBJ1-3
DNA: TGTGCCAGTAGTTCCGCCCTAGGGGTGTACGTGGGAAACACCATATATTTT
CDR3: CASSSALGVYVGNTIYF

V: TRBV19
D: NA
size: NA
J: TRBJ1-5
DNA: TGTGCCAGTAGTATGGAAAGGACAGCGCTCAATCAGCCCCAGCATTTT
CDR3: CASSMERTALNQPQHF

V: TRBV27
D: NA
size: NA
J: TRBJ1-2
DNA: TGTGCCAGCAGTCGTCGGACGGCCCAGGGATCCTATGGCTACACCTTC
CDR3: CASSRRTAQGSYGYTF

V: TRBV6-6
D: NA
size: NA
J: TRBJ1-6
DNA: TGTGCCAGCAGTTCCCCGGGGGGAGGGGATTCACCCCTCCACTTT
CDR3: CASSSPGGGDSPLHF

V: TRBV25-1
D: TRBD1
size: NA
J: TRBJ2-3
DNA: TGTGCCAGCAGCCCGGACAGGGGGCGAGATACGCAGTATTTT
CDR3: CASSPDRGRDTQYF

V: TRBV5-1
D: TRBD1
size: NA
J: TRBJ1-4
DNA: TGCGCCAGCAGCTTGGACCGACAGGGTTTAGAACTGTTTTTT
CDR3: CASSLDRQGLELFF

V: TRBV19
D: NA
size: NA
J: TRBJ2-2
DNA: TGTGCCAGTAGTTTATCAGTGAACACCGGGGAGCTGTTTTTT
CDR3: CASSLSVNTGELFF

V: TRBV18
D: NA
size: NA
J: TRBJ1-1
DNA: TGTGCCAGCTCAGGGAGACACACTGAAGCTTTCTTT
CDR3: CASSGRHTEAFF

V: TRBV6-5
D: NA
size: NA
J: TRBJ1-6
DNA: TGTGCCAGCAGTTACTCTCCCGGGGTGGAATCACCCCTCCACTTT
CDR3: CASSYSPGVESPLHF

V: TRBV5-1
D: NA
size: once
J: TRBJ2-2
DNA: TGCGCCAGCAGCTTGCTCGGGACCGGGGAGCTGTTTTTT
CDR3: CASSLLGTGELFF

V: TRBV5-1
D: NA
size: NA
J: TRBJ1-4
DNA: TGCGCCAGCAGCTTCACGGGACAAAAGGAAAAACTGTTTTTT
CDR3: CASSFTGQKEKLFF

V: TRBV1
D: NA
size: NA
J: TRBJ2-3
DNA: TGCACCAGCAGCCTAACAGGAGCTAGCGGGTCCACAGATACGCAGTATTTT
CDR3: CTSSLTGASGSTDTQYF

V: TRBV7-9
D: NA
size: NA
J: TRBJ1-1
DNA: TGTGCCAGCAGCCGCCCCCCGGGGAACACTGAAGCTTTCTTT
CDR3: CASSRPPGNTEAFF

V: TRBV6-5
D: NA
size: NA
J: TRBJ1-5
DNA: TGTGCCAGCTCCCGCGCGGGGGCGGCTCAGCCCCAGCATTTT
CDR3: CASSRAGAAQPQHF

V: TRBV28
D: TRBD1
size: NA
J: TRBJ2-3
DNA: TGTGCCAGCACCCTGGGACAGGGGGTTACAGATACGCAGTATTTT
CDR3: CASTLGQGVTDTQYF

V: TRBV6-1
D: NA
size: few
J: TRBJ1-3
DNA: TGTGCCAGCAGTGAGGGCAGTTACTCTGGAAACACCATATATTTT
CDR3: CASSEGSYSGNTIYF

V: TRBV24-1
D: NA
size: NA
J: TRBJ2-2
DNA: TGTGCCACCAGTTCCAGGGACACCGGGGAGCTGTTTTTT
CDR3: CATSSRDTGELFF

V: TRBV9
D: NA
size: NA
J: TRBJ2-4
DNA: TGTGCCAGCAGCCAAACTAGTTCCAAAAACATTCAGTACTTC
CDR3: CASSQTSSKNIQYF

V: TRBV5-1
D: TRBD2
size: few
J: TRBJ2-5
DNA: TGCGCCAGCAGACCTCTAGCGGGCCAAGAGACCCAGTACTTC
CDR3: CASRPLAGQETQYF

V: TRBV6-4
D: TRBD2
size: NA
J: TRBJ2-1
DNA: TGTGCCAGCAGTGACCCAGCGGGGGGGCAAAATGAGCAGTTCTTC
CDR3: CASSDPAGGQNEQFF

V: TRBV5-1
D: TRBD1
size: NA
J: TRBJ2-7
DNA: TGCGCCAGCAGTTTTGGAGGCGGGACAGGGGGCTACGAGCAGTACTTC
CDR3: CASSFGGGTGGYEQYF

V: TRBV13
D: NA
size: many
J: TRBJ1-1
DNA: TGTGCCAGCAGCCCACGGGGGGAACGGAAAGCTTTCTTT
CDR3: CASSPRGERKAFF

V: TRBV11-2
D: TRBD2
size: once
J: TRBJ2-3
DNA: TGTGCCAGCAGGACTAGCGGGGAGTTCGATACGCAGTATTTT
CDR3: CASRTSGEFDTQYF

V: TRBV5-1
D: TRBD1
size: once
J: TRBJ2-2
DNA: TGCGCCAGCACCCTACAGGGGCGGAACACCGGGGAGCTGTTTTTT
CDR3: CASTLQGRNTGELFF

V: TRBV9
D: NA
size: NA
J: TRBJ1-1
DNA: TGTGCCAGCAGCGTCTCGGGATTGAACACTGAAGCTTTCTTT
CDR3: CASSVSGLNTEAFF

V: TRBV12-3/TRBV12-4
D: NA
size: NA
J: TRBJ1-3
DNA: TGTGCCAGACAGGGTTCTGGAAACACCATATATTTT
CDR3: CARQGSGNTIYF

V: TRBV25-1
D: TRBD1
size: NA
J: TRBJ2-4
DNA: TGTGCCAGCAGGGGACAGGGTACCAAAAACATTCAGTACTTC
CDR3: CASRGQGTKNIQYF

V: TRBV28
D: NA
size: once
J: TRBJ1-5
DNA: TGTGCCAGCAGTTTAGGGAGGGCGTCTGAGCCCCAGCATTTT
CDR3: CASSLGRASEPQHF

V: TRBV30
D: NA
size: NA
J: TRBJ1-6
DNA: TGTGCCTGGAGTTTCGGCCCAGGGAATTCACCCCTCCACTTT
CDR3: CAWSFGPGNSPLHF

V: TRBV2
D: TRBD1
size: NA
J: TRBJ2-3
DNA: TGTGCCAGCACTCGACAGGGGGGCACAGATACGCAGTATTTT
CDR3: CASTRQGGTDTQYF

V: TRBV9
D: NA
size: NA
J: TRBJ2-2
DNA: TGTGCCAGCAGCGTAGATCGGGACGGGGAGCTGTTTTTT
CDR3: CASSVDRDGELFF

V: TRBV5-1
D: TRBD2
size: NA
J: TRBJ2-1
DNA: TGCGCCAGCAGCGACAGCGGGGGGGCATTGGATGAGCAGTTCTTC
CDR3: CASSDSGGALDEQFF

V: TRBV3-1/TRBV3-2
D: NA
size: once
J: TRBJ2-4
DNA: TGTGCCAGCAGCAGTACGGACAAACTCCCCATTCAGTACTTC
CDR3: CASSSTDKLPIQYF